The rows below give T cell receptor beta chains drawn from one sample of a study of identical twins. From the 5' RACE reads, TCRdb called clonotypes with MiXCR, one entry per CDR3 protein. This sample yields a few hundred thousand distinct CDR3 sequences, of which over 5.5% are seen a single time; 14% to 15% belongs to the top ten. These same data were also listed under a study on T cells expressing NK-cell markers.

Input material: CD8+ T cells sorted from blood. Source of these receptors: a woman aged 18 to 35 in good health. Both conserved end residues are part of each CDR3. Fields, in order: V gene, J gene, D gene, clone size, CDR3 DNA, CDR3 protein. The D gene is left open where the match is weak. Clone size is given for some rows only: seen once, a few or many times, or a class if the clone is expanded.

TRBV20-1	TRBJ2-3	NA	few	TGCAGTGCTAGAGATAGCGCAGAGCGCACAGATACGCAGTATTTT	CSARDSAERTDTQYF
TRBV24-1	TRBJ2-2	NA	few	TGTGCCACCAGTGACGAAAGGTTTTCCACCGGGGAGCTGTTTTTT	CATSDERFSTGELFF
TRBV7-7	TRBJ2-5	NA	many	TGTGCCAGCAGCTTAACCAGCGGAACCCAAGAGACCCAGTACTTC	CASSLTSGTQETQYF
TRBV6-2/TRBV6-3	TRBJ2-2	TRBD1	NA	TGTGCCAGCAGTGAGGGGGCTAGGACCACCGGGGAGCTGTTTTTT	CASSEGARTTGELFF
TRBV5-1	TRBJ2-7	TRBD2	many	TGCGCCAGCAGCCCGGGACTAGCGGGGGGTAAGAGGGAGCAGTACTTC	CASSPGLAGGKREQYF
TRBV27	TRBJ2-7	NA	few	TGTGCCAGCAGTTACGGGAGCTGGGACGAGCAGTACTTC	CASSYGSWDEQYF
TRBV25-1	TRBJ2-1	NA	many	TGTGCCAGCAGTGAATATGAGCAGTTCTTC	CASSEYEQFF
TRBV7-9	TRBJ2-7	TRBD1	NA	TGTGCCAGCAGCCGCCTGGACAGGGGGCACGGCGAGCAGTACTTC	CASSRLDRGHGEQYF
TRBV27	TRBJ2-7	NA	many	TGTGCCAGCAGACTTGCCGGGACATCCTACGAGCAGTACTTC	CASRLAGTSYEQYF
TRBV11-2	TRBJ1-1	NA	NA	TGTGCCAGCAGCTTAGATCTGTGGGACACTGAAGCTTTCTTT	CASSLDLWDTEAFF
TRBV7-9	TRBJ2-1	NA	NA	TGTGCCGGACGAACGGGGCATGAGCAGTTCTTC	CAGRTGHEQFF
TRBV6-2/TRBV6-3	TRBJ2-1	NA	NA	TGTGTCAGCAGTTACTTCACTGAGCAGTTCTTC	CVSSYFTEQFF
TRBV12-3/TRBV12-4	TRBJ1-2	TRBD1	many	TGTGCCAGCAGTCCAGGGGGCCCGGGCGGCTACACCTTC	CASSPGGPGGYTF